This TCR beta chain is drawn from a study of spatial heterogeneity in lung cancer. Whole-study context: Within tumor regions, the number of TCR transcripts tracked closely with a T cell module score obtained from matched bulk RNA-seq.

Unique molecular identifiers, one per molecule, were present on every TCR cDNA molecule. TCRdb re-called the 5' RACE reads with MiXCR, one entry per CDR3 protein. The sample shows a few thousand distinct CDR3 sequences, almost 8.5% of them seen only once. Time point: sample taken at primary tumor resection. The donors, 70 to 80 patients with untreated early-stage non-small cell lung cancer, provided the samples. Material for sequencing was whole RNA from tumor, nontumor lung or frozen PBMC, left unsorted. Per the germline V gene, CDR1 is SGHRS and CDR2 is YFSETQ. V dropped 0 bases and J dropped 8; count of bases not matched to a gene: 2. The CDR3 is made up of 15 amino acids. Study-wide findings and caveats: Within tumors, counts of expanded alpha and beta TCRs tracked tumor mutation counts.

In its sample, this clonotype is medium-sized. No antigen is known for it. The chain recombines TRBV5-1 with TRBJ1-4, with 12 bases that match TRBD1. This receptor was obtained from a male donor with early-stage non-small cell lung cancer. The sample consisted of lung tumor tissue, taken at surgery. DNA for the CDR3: TGCGCCAGCAGCTTGGCCGGGACAGGGGGCGAAAAACTGTTTTTT. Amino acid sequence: CASSLAGTGGEKLFF.